This TCR beta chain was captured by sequencing in a study of T-cell memory formation after mild COVID-19. General observations from the study: From day 15 to 85, contracting clones were balanced between CD4 and CD8, whereas later expanders leaned toward CD4+.

The germline V gene has CDR1 KGHDR and CDR2 SFDVKD. With V trimmed by 4 bases and J by 6 bases, 8 bases remained unmatched. The CDR3 is made up of 15 amino acids. Notes on this clonotype: Its antigen remains unknown.

TCRdb processed the 5' RACE reads anew with MiXCR; each CDR3 protein has one entry. The sample shows 450,000 or so distinct CDR3 sequences, 20% to 25% of them seen only once. The TCR comes from an adult woman who had mild COVID-19 (a few samples of this study predate the infection). Cell type and time point are not known. What was sequenced was PBMCs or a T cell subset sorted from them (not recorded which). V and J are TRBV24-1 and TRBJ2-1, with 7 positions matching TRBD2. CDR3 DNA sequence: TGTGCCACCAGTGACCCCCGAGCGGGGATCAATGAGCAGTTCTTC. Its protein is CATSDPRAGINEQFF.